The 17 T cell receptor beta chains presented below share a single source sample, sequenced in a study of cytomegalovirus exposure and HLA in healthy donors. Primers for the PCR totalled 60 Vbeta and 13 Jbeta. Assay used: immunoSEQ multiplex PCR; TCRdb lists only in-frame clones, some missing. The table lists about 98,000 clones, under 75% of them singletons. The specimen was PBMCs. The receptors originated from a man aged 50 to 59 in good health and CMV-seronegative.

The V and J genes are TRBV5-1 and TRBJ2-5; TRBD1 is a possible D gene (5 bases). The J call is in doubt because the DNA end fits TRBJ2-7 better. From germline, CDR1 is SGHRS and CDR2 YFSETQ. The CDR3 consists of 14 residues. In nucleotides, the CDR3 is TGCGCCAGCAGCTCCCGGCAGGGTAGCTACGAGCAGTACTTC. Its translation: CASSSRQGSYEQYF.

This clone was observed a few times. In the same sample, other DNA sequences code for this CDR3. V is TRBV5-6 and J is TRBJ2-5; no clear D gene. Germline V gene data show CDR1 as SGHDT and CDR2 as YYEEEE. Trimming cost V 4 bases and J 1 base, with 11 bases left between them. There are 14 residues in the CDR3. CDR3 loop: CASSLIQAQETQYF. The CDR3 DNA sequence: TGTGCCAGCAGCCTTATTCAGGCCCAAGAGACCCAGTACTTC.

The V call is TRBV5-6, the J call TRBJ2-1; TRBD1 aligns across 11 bases. Germline CDR1 reads SGHDT; CDR2 reads YYEEEE. J lost 4 bases, V lost 4 bases, and 10 bases had no gene match. The CDR3 loop spans 17 amino acids. The CDR3 sequence is CASSPSPDRGRYNEQFF. CDR3 bases: TGTGCCAGCAGCCCGAGTCCGGACAGGGGGCGATACAATGAGCAGTTCTTC.

The chain has TRBV6-5 and TRBJ2-7; 10 bases map to TRBD2. Trimming at V came to 7 bases and at J to 4 bases, leaving 10 bases not matched to a gene. Germline-derived CDR1 and CDR2 are MNHEY and SVGAGI. The CDR3 is made up of 15 amino acids. The CDR3 DNA reads TGTGCCAGCACCGGGGCTAGCGGGGGCTATTACGAGCAGTACTTC. As protein: CASTGASGGYYEQYF.

The CDR3 coding sequence is TGTGCCAGCAGCCCCGGGGGGGGGTACGGTCAACTGAACACTGAAGCTTTCTTT. Translation: CASSPGGGYGQLNTEAFF. The chain couples TRBV9 to TRBJ1-1; a weak D match, TRBD1 (5 bases). The CDR3 runs 18 residues. V was clipped by 4 bases and J by 0 bases, with 22 bases between them. Germline V gene lookup returns CDR1 SGDLS and CDR2 YYNGEE.

V is TRBV28 and J is TRBJ2-1; 12 positions agree with TRBD2. The CDR3 spans 18 residues. The trim removed 6 bases at V and 8 bases at J, leaving 17 bases unmatched. Germline V gene lookup returns CDR1 MDHEN and CDR2 SYDVKM. Here the CDR3 DNA reads TGTGCCAGCAGCCCCCCTATGACGACTAGCGGGGGTCTCGATGAGCAGTTCTTC. It encodes CASSPPMTTSGGLDEQFF.

This clone has a handful of counts. The chain is built from TRBV11-2 and TRBJ1-3; D may be TRBD1 (5 bases). With 5 bases removed from V and 4 bases from J, the gap between germline ends came to 9 bases. This CDR3 is 13 amino acids long. Germline V gives CDR1 SGHAT, CDR2 FQNNGV. CDR3 nucleotides: TGTGCCAGCAGCCCCGGGGGGGGAAACACCATATATTTT. Its translation is CASSPGGGNTIYF.

J is TRBJ2-7 and V is TRBV7-2, with 7 bases identical to TRBD1. With 3 bases clipped from V and 2 bases from J, the junction kept 4 bases outside the gene matches. This CDR3 has 14 amino acids. CDR1 and CDR2 (germline): SGHTA, FQGNSA. The CDR3 DNA is TGTGCCAGCAGCTTGGCCGGGACAGCCTACGAGCAGTACTTC. Translated: CASSLAGTAYEQYF.

The chain links TRBV2 to TRBJ2-3; 9 bases are shared with TRBD1. This CDR3 contains 17 residues. The V segment lost 0 bases and the J segment 3 bases; nucleotides outside the gene matches: 7. The germline V gene encodes CDR1 SNHLY and CDR2 FYNNEI. CDR3 sequence reads: CASSEAGTGRATDTQYF. The CDR3 DNA follows: TGTGCCAGCAGTGAAGCCGGGACAGGGAGGGCTACAGATACGCAGTATTTT. Full variable domain (outside the CDR3, taken from reference TRBV2 and TRBJ2-3): EPEVTQTPSHQVTQMGQEVILRCVPISNHLYFYWYRQILGQKVEFLVSFYNNEISEKSEIFDDQFSVERPDGSNFTLKIRSTKLEDSAMYFCASSEAGTGRATDTQYFGPGTRLTVL.

The rearrangement links TRBV11-2 to TRBJ2-7, with 9 bases identical to TRBD1. The CDR3 loop spans 14 amino acids. Germline V gene lookup returns CDR1 SGHAT and CDR2 FQNNGV. The J segment lost 5 bases and the V segment lost 5 bases, leaving 7 bases of the junction unmatched. The CDR3 DNA is TGTGCCAGCAGCCGACTGACAGGGGGGCACGAGCAGTACTTC. Protein product: CASSRLTGGHEQYF.

The genes are TRBV27 and TRBJ2-1; the D gene is possibly TRBD2 (6 bases). This CDR3 has 12 residues. The germline CDR1 and CDR2 sequences are MNHEY and SMNVEV (reference sequence). V gave up 8 bases and J gave up 2 bases, with 7 bases separating them. The CDR3 loop reads CASGGAYNEQFF. CDR3 coding DNA: TGTGCCAGCGGAGGGGCCTACAATGAGCAGTTCTTC.

This clone was counted between two and nine times. V usage is TRBV28 and J usage is TRBJ1-1; 9 bases align to TRBD1. The V segment lost 6 bases and the J segment 0 bases; nucleotides outside the gene matches: 8. Per germline, CDR1 MDHEN and CDR2 SYDVKM. The CDR3 loop spans 16 amino acids. The chain's CDR3 is CASRRPGQGMNTEAFF. The CDR3 DNA reads as TGTGCCAGCAGACGCCCGGGACAGGGAATGAACACTGAAGCTTTCTTT.

This chain joins TRBV30 and TRBJ2-7, with 9 bases matching TRBD2. CDR1 is GTSNPN and CDR2 is SVGIG in the germline V gene (reference sequence). CDR3 size: 15 residues. The J segment lost 2 bases and the V segment lost 0 bases, leaving 5 bases of the junction unmatched. In DNA, the CDR3 is TGTGCCTGGAGTGTAGGCGGCGGGAGGGCCTACGAGCAGTACTTC. Translated: CAWSVGGGRAYEQYF.

V and J are TRBV6-5 and TRBJ1-2; 11 bases line up with TRBD1. Looked up from germline, CDR1 is MNHEY and CDR2 is SVGAGI. This CDR3 has 16 residues. The V and J ends lost 6 bases and 4 bases, in that order; junction bases with no gene match: 10. The CDR3 DNA reads TGTGCCAGCAGGTACCGGGACAGGGGGAGAAGCTATGGCTACACCTTC. The encoded protein is CASRYRDRGRSYGYTF.

The chain uses TRBV28 and TRBJ2-1, with 10 bases lining up with TRBD1. The CDR3 runs 16 residues. Unmatched junction bases numbered 8, after V lost 4 bases and J lost 5 bases. CDR1 MDHEN and CDR2 SYDVKM come from the germline V gene. The CDR3 reads CASSWTGTGAHNEQFF. The DNA of the CDR3 is TGTGCCAGCAGTTGGACCGGGACAGGGGCCCACAATGAGCAGTTCTTC.

The chain has TRBV18 and TRBJ2-2; D perhaps matches TRBD2 (5 bases). This CDR3 has 14 residues. With 4 bases removed from V and 1 base from J, the gap between germline ends came to 7 bases. Germline CDR1 is KGHSH and CDR2 is LQKENI. The CDR3 DNA reads as TGTGCCAGCTCACTCGGGGTGAACACCGGGGAGCTGTTTTTT. It is translated as CASSLGVNTGELFF. Looking up the rest from reference TRBV18 and TRBJ2-2 gives the full variable domain: NAGVMQNPRHLVRRRGQEARLRCSPMKGHSHVYWYRQLPEEGLKFMVYLQKENIIDESGMPKERFSAEFPKEGPSILRIQQVVRGDSAAYFCASSLGVNTGELFFGEGSRLTVL.

The V call is TRBV12-5, the J call TRBJ1-1; D not resolved. The germline V gene has CDR1 LGHNT and CDR2 FRNRAP. The CDR3 length is 13 residues. The V end was cut by 6 bases, the J end by 1 base, with 9 bases between. For the CDR3, the DNA is TGTGCTAGTGGCCTGGGAGAGAACACTGAAGCTTTCTTT. Amino acids: CASGLGENTEAFF. The complete variable domain, with remaining parts taken from reference TRBV12-5 and TRBJ1-1, reads DARVTQTPRHKVTEMGQEVTMRCQPILGHNTVFWYRQTMMQGLELLAYFRNRAPLDDSGMPKDRFSAEMPDATLATLKIQPSEPRDSAVYFCASGLGENTEAFFGQGTRLTVV.